The clone carrying this TCR beta chain was detected ten times or more. The data originate from a study of T cells in Graves' hyperthyroidism and ophthalmopathy. Study context: The authors collected peripheral blood at initial diagnosis, before any treatment.

Amplified TCR beta CDR3 regions came from RNA transcripts. The HTBI primer set was used in a first-round RT-PCR of the TCR CDR3. TCRdb re-called the multiplex PCR reads with MiXCR, one entry per CDR3 protein. The repertoire holds approximately 360,000 distinct CDR3 sequences, less than 20% seen once, with 25% to 30% in the top ten. The V gene end was trimmed by 4 bases and the J gene end by 8 bases; junction bases not matched to a gene: 4. This CDR3 spans 13 amino acids. Germline CDR1 reads SNHLY; CDR2 reads FYNNEI. V is TRBV2 and J is TRBJ1-4; 7 bases are shared with TRBD1. The clonotype was recovered from a woman aged 18-29 years with Graves' hyperthyroidism that later progressed to Graves' ophthalmopathy. Sequencing was done on a sample of blood. Written as DNA, the CDR3 is TGTGCCAGCAGTGGCAGGGGGGGAGAAAAACTGTTTTTT. Translation gives CASSGRGGEKLFF.